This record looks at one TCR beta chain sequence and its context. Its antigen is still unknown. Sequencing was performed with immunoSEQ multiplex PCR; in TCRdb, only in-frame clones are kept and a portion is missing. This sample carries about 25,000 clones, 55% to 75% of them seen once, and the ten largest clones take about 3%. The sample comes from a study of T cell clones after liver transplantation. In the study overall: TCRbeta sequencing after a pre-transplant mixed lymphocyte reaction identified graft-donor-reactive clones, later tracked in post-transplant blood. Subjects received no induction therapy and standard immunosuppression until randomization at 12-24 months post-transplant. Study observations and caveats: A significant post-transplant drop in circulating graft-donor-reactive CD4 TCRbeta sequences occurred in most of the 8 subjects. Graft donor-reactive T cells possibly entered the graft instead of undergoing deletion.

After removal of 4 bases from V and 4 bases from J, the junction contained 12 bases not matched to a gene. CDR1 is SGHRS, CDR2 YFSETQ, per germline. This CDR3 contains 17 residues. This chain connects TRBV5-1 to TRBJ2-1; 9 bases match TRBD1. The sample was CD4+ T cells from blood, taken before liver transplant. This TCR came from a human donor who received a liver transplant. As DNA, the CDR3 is TGCGCCAGCAGCCGGGAATCGGACAGGGGAGGTTACAATGAGCAGTTCTTC. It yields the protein CASSRESDRGGYNEQFF.